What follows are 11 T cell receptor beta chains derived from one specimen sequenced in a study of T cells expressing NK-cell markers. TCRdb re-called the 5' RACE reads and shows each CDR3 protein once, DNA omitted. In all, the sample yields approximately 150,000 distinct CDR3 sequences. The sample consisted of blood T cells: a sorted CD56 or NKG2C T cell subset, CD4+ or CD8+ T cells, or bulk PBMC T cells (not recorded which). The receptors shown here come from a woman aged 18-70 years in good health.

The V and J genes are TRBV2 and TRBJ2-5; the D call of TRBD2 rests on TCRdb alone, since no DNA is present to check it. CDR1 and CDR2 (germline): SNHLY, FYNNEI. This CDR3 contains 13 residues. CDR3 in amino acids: CASSDREGGTQYF. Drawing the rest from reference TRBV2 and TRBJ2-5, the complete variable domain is EPEVTQTPSHQVTQMGQEVILRCVPISNHLYFYWYRQILGQKVEFLVSFYNNEISEKSEIFDDQFSVERPDGSNFTLKIRSTKLEDSAMYFCASSDREGGTQYFGPGTRLLVL.

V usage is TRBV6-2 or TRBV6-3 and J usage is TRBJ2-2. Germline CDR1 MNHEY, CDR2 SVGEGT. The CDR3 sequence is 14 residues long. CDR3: CASSYTPNTGELFF.

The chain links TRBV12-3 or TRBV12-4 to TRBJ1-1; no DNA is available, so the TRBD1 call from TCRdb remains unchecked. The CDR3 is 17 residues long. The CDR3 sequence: CASNPQNRVYMNTEAFF.

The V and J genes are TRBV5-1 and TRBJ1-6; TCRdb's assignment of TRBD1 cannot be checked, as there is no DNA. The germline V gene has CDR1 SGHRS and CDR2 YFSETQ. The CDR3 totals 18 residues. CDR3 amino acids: CASSTGTGRTSYNSPLHF.

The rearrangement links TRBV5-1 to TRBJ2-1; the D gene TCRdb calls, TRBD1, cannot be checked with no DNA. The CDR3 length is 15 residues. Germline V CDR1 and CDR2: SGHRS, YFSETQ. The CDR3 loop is CASSITGAGVNEQFF.

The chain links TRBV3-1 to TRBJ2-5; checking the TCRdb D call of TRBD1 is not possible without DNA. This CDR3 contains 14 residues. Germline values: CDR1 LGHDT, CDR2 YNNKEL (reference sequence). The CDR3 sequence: CASSHTGGSETQYF.

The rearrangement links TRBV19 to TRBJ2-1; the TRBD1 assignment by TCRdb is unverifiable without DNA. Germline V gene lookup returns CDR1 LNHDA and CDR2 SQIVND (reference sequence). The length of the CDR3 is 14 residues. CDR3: CASSIPAGAGEQFF.

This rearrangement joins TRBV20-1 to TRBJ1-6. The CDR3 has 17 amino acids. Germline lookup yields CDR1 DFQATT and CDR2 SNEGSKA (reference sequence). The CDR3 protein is CSPHTCQGSSYNSPLHF.

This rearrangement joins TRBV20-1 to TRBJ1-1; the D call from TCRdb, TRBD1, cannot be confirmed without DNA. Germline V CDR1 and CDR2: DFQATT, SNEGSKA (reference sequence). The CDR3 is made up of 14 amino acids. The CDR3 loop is CSAPTRPGDTEAFF.

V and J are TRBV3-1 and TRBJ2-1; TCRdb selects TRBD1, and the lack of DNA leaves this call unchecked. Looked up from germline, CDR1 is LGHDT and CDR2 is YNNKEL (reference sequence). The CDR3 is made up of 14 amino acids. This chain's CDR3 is CASSQTNRGTQQFF.

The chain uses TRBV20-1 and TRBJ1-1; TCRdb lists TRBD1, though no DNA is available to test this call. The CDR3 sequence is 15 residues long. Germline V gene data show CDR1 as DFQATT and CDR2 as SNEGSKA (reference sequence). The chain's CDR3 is CSARVPEQGYTEAFF.